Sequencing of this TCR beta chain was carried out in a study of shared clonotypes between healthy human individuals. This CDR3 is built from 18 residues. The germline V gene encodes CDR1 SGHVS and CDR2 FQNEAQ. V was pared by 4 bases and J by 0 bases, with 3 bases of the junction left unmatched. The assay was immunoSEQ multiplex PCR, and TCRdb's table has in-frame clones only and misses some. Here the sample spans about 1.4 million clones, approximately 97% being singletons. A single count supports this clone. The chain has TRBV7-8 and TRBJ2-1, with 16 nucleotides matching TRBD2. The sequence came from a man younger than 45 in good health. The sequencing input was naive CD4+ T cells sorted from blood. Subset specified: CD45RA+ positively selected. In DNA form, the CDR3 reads TGTGCCAGCAGCTCGGGACTAGCGGGAGGGAGCTCCTACAATGAGCAGTTCTTC. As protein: CASSSGLAGGSSYNEQFF. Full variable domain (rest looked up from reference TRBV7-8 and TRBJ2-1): GAGVSQSPRYKVAKRGQDVALRCDPISGHVSLFWYQQALGQGPEFLTYFQNEAQLDKSGLPSDRFFAERPEGSVSTLKIQRTQQEDSAVYLCASSSGLAGGSSYNEQFFGPGTRLTVL.